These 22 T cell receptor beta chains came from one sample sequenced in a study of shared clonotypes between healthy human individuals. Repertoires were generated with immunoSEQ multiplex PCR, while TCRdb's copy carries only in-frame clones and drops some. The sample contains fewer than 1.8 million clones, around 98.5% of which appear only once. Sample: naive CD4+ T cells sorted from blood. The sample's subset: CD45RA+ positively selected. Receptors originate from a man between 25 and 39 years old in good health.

This CDR3 is CASSLMPEETQYF. CDR3 in DNA: TGCGCCAGCAGCTTGATGCCCGAAGAGACCCAGTACTTC. V is TRBV5-1 and J is TRBJ2-5; no clear D. Germline V gene sequence: CDR1 SGHRS, CDR2 YFSETQ. The V end was cut by 1 base, the J end by 3 bases, with 7 bases between. The CDR3 covers 13 residues.

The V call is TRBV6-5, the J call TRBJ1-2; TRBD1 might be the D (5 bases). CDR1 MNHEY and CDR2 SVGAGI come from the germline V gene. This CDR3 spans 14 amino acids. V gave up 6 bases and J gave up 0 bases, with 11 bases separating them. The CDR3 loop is CASSQTVSNYGYTF. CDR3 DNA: TGTGCCAGCAGCCAGACAGTATCTAACTATGGCTACACCTTC.

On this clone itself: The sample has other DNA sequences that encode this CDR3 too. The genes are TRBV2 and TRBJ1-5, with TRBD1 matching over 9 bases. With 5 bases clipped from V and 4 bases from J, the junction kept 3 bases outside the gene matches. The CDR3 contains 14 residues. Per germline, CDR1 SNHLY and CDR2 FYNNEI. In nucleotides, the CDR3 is TGTGCCAGCAGTCCCGACAGGGGGAATCAGCCCCAGCATTTT. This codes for CASSPDRGNQPQHF.

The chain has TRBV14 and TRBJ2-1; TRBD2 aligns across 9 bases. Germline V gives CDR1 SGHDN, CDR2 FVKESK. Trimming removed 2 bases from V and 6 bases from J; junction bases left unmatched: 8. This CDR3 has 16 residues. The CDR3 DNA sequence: TGTGCCAGCAGCCAATTTACTAGCGGGCCGGCCAATGAGCAGTTCTTC. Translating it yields CASSQFTSGPANEQFF.

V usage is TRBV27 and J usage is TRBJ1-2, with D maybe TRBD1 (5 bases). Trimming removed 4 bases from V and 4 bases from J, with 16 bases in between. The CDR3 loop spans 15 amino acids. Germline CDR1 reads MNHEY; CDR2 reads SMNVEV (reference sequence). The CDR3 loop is CASSSRPGSTYGYTF. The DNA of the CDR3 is TGTGCCAGCAGTTCCCGACCAGGGAGTACCTATGGCTACACCTTC.

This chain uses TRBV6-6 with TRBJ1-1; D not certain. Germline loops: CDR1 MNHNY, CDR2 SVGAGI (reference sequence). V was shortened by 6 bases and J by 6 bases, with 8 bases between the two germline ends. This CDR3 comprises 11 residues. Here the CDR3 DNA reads TGTGCCAGCAGCCTCGTACCTGAAGCTTTCTTT. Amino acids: CASSLVPEAFF.

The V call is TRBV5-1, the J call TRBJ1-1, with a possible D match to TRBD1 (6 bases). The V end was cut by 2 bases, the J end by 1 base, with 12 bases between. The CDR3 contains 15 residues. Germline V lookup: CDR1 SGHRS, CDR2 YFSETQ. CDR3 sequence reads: CASSLPRGGNTEAFF. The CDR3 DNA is TGCGCCAGCAGCTTACCCAGGGGAGGGAACACTGAAGCTTTCTTT. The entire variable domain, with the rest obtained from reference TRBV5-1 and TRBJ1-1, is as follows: KAGVTQTPRYLIKTRGQQVTLSCSPISGHRSVSWYQQTPGQGLQFLFEYFSETQRNKGNFPGRFSGRQFSNSRSEMNVSTLELGDSALYLCASSLPRGGNTEAFFGQGTRLTVV.

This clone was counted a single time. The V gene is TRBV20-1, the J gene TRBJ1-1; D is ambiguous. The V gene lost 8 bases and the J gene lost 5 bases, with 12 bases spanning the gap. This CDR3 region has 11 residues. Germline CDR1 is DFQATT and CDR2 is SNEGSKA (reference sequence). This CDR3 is CSPPGGTEAFF. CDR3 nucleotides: TGCAGTCCACCGGGTGGTACTGAAGCTTTCTTT.

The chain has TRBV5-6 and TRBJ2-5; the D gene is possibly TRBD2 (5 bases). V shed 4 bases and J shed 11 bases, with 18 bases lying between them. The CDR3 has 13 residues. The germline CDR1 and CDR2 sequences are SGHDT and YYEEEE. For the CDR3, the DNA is TGTGCCAGCAGCCCATCGGACTGGGCCGGACAGTACTTC. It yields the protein CASSPSDWAGQYF.

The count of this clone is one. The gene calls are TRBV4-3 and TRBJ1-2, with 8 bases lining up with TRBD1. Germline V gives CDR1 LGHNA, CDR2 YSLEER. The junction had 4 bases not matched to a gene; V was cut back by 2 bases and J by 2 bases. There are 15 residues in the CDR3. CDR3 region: CASSQYGQGNYGYTF. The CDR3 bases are TGCGCCAGCAGCCAATACGGACAGGGAAACTATGGCTACACCTTC.

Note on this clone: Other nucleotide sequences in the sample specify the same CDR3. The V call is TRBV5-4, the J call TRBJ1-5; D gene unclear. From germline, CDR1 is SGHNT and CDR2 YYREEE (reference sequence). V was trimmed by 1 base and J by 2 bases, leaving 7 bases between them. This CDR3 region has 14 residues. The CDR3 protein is CASSLFGGNQPQHF. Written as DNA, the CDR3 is TGTGCCAGCAGCTTGTTTGGTGGCAATCAGCCCCAGCATTTT.

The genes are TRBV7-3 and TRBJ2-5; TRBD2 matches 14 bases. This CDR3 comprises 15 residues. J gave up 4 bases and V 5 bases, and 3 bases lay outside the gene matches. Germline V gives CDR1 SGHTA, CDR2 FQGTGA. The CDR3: CASSRGLAGGETQYF. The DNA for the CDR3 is TGTGCCAGCAGCCGAGGACTAGCGGGAGGAGAGACCCAGTACTTC. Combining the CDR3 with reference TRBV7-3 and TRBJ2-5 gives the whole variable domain GAGVSQTPSNKVTEKGKYVELRCDPISGHTALYWYRQSLGQGPEFLIYFQGTGAADDSGLPNDRFFAVRPEGSVSTLKIQRTERGDSAVYLCASSRGLAGGETQYFGPGTRLLVL.

The DNA of the CDR3 is TGTGCCAGCAGCTTAGGACTAGCGGGAGTACAACAAGAGACCCAGTACTTC. Translated: CASSLGLAGVQQETQYF. The V gene is TRBV11-3, the J gene TRBJ2-5; 12 bases are shared with TRBD2. The CDR3 totals 17 residues. The V segment lost 1 base and the J segment 2 bases; nucleotides outside the gene matches: 5. Looked up from germline, CDR1 is SGHNT and CDR2 is YENEEA.

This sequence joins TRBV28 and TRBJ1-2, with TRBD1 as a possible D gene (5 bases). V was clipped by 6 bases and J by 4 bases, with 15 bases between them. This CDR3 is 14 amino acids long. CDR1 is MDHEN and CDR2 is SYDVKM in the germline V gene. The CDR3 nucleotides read TGTGCCAGCAGACAATTGGGGCCAGTCTATGGCTACACCTTC. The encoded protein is CASRQLGPVYGYTF.

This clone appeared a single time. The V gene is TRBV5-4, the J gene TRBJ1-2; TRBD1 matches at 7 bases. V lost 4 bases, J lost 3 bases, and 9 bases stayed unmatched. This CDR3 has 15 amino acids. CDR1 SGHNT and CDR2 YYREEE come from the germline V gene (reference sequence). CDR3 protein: CASSGGRGSDYGYTF. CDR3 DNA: TGTGCCAGCAGCGGGGGCAGGGGGTCGGACTATGGCTACACCTTC.

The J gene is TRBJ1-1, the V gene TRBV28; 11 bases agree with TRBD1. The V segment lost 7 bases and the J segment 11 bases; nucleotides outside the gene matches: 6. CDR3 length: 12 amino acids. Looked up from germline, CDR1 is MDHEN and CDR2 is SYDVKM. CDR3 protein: CASTDRGRSAFF. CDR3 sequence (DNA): TGTGCCAGCACGGACAGGGGGCGATCGGCTTTCTTT.

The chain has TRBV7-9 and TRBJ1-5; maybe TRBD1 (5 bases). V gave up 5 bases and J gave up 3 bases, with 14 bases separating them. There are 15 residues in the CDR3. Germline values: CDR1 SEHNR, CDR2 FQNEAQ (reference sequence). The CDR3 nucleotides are TGTGCCAGCAGCCCCCTCCGGGACTCCAATCAGCCCCAGCATTTT. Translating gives CASSPLRDSNQPQHF.

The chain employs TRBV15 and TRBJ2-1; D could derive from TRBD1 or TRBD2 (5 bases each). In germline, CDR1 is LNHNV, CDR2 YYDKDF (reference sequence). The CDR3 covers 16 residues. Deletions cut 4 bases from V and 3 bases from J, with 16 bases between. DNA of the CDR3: TGTGCCACCAGCACTGGGACCAACCCCGGCTACAATGAGCAGTTCTTC. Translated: CATSTGTNPGYNEQFF.

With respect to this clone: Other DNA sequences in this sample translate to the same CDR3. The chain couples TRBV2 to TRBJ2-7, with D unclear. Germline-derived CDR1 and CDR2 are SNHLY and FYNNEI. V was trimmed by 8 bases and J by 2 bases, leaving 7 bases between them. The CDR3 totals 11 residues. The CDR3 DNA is TGTGCCAGCGGAAGGACCTACGAGCAGTACTTC. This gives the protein CASGRTYEQYF. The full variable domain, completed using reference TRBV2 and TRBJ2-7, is EPEVTQTPSHQVTQMGQEVILRCVPISNHLYFYWYRQILGQKVEFLVSFYNNEISEKSEIFDDQFSVERPDGSNFTLKIRSTKLEDSAMYFCASGRTYEQYFGPGTRLTVT.

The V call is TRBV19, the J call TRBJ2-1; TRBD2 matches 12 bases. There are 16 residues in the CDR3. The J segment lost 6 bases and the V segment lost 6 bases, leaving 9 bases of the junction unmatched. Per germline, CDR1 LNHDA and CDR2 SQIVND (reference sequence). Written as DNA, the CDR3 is TGTGCCAGTAGAGACTTTGGGACTAGCGGGTCCAATGAGCAGTTCTTC. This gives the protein CASRDFGTSGSNEQFF.

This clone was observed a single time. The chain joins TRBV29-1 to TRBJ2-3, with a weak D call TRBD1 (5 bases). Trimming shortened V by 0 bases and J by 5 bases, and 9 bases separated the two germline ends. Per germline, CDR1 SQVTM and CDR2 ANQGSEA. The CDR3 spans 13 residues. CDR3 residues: CSVEDYRKDTQYF. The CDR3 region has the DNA TGCAGCGTTGAAGATTACAGGAAAGATACGCAGTATTTT.

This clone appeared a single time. The CDR3 DNA follows: TGCGCCAGCAGGAGGGCGTCCTATCCGGACGAGCAGTACTTC. Protein: CASRRASYPDEQYF. The genes are TRBV5-1 and TRBJ2-7, with a possible D match to TRBD2 (5 bases). Trimming left V 5 bases short and J 5 bases short, with 17 bases between. Germline V gene sequence: CDR1 SGHRS, CDR2 YFSETQ. The CDR3 totals 14 residues.